This T cell receptor (beta chain) was identified during a study of T-cell memory formation after mild COVID-19. The study, taken as a whole, reports: That cross-reactive memory joined was suggested by some responding clones appearing in pre-infection memory. Contracting CD4+ clones sat mainly in CM and EM; CD8+ in EMRA.

5'RACE primed from the constant segment yielded TCR alpha and TCR beta cDNA libraries bearing sample barcodes and UMIs. One entry per CDR3 protein, called by TCRdb with MiXCR from the 5' RACE reads. The sample contains roughly 510,000 distinct CDR3 sequences, 15% to 20% of which appear only once. A few counts support this clonotype. The antigen is unknown. The sequenced sample consisted of PBMCs or a T cell subset sorted from them (not recorded which). This receptor was taken from an adult woman who had mild COVID-19 (a few samples of this study predate the infection). Cell type and time point are not known.

CDR3 sequence reads: CASSEIGAGSNQPQHF. The CDR3, as DNA: TGTGCCAGCAGTGAAATTGGGGCAGGGAGCAATCAGCCCCAGCATTTT. The chain links TRBV6-1 to TRBJ1-5; tentative D call: TRBD1 (5 bases). The CDR3 has 16 amino acids. The V and J ends lost 2 bases and 1 base respectively, with 12 bases between them. Germline CDR1 reads MNHNS; CDR2 reads SASEGT.